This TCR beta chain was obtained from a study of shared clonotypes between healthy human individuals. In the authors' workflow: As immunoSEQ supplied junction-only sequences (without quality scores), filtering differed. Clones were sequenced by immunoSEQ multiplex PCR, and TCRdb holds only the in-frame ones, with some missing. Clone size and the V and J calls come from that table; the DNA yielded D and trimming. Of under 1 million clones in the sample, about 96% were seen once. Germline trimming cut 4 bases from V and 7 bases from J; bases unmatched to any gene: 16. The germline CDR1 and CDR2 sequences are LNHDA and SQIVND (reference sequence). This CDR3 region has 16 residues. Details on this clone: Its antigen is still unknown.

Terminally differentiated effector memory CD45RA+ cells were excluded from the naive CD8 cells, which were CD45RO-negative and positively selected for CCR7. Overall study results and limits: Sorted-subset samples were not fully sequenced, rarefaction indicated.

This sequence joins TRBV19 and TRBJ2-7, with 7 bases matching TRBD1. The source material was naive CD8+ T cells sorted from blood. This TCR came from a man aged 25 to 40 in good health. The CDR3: CASSTLPTGPTGEQYF. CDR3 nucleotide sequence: TGTGCCAGTAGTACTCTTCCGACAGGGCCGACCGGGGAGCAGTACTTC.